This T cell receptor beta chain emerged from a study of long-term antiretroviral therapy in people with HIV. Overall study context: First collections came about a decade before the 2015 immediate-ART recommendation. Overall study results and limits: Clones that had undergone expansion before ART dominated the repertoire at all time points. ART adherence was not documented, and neither viral resistance nor therapy changes had any data.

Run at survey level, the immunoSEQ assay was version v3.0. Some clones are missing from TCRdb's copy, which holds only in-frame ones; the method was immunoSEQ multiplex PCR. The sample includes 40,000 to 60,000 clones, about 86% of them seen just once. With respect to this clone: Its antigen is still unknown.

From each donor, at least one pre-ART PBMC sample and at least two post-ART PBMC samples were obtained. The germline gives CDR1 SGHTA, CDR2 FQGNSA. V lost 0 bases, J lost 6 bases, and 3 bases lay in between. CDR3 size: 12 residues. The V call is TRBV7-2, the J call TRBJ2-1; D call uncertain. Sample: unsorted PBMCs, taken 0.8 years after starting antiretroviral therapy. This clonotype was sampled from a woman younger than 35 with HIV. The CDR3: CASSLAFNEQFF. CDR3 sequence (DNA): TGTGCCAGCAGCTTAGCGTTCAATGAGCAGTTCTTC.